Listed here are 23 T cell receptor beta chains from one sample, sequenced in a study of CD8 T cells in Susac syndrome. An amount of RNA that ranged from roughly 0.5 to 1 ug was reverse transcribed with random hexamers. TCRdb reprocessed the immunoSEQ multiplex PCR reads with MiXCR, giving one entry per CDR3 protein. Seen here are some 150,000 distinct CDR3 sequences, approximately 95% observed once, and the top ten hold under 0.095%. Input material: CD4+ T cells from PBMCs. The receptors were sampled from a human donor in good health.

The J gene is TRBJ1-2, the V gene TRBV9, with 8 bases identical to TRBD1. The V segment lost 0 bases and the J segment 4 bases; nucleotides outside the gene matches: 8. CDR1 and CDR2 (germline): SGDLS, YYNGEE. The CDR3 extends over 16 amino acids. The CDR3 loop is CASSVVVGTGAYGYTF. For the CDR3, the DNA is TGTGCCAGCAGCGTAGTCGTCGGGACAGGAGCCTATGGCTACACCTTC.

This clonotype occurred once. DNA of the CDR3: TGTGCCAGCAGCCTTTTAGGGGGCGTGGGCTACACCTTC. This translates into CASSLLGGVGYTF. The J gene is TRBJ1-2, the V gene TRBV27, with TRBD1 identical over 7 bases. The CDR3 is 13 residues long. CDR1 and CDR2 from the germline V gene are MNHEY and SMNVEV (reference sequence). V shed 6 bases, J shed 8 bases, and the junction held 9 bases outside the gene matches.

The rearrangement uses TRBV20-1 and TRBJ2-2, with D maybe TRBD2 (7 bases). Germline CDR1 and CDR2: DFQATT and SNEGSKA (reference sequence). V gave up 0 bases and J gave up 1 base, with 15 bases separating them. The CDR3 has 17 residues. The CDR3 DNA sequence: TGCAGTGCTAGAGATGCTCGGGGGGCCGGGAACACCGGGGAGCTGTTTTTT. This sequence encodes CSARDARGAGNTGELFF.

The CDR3 sequence is CASSQISTATNEKLFF. The DNA of the CDR3 is TGTGCCAGTAGTCAAATTTCGACGGCAACTAATGAAAAACTGTTTTTT. The V and J genes are TRBV19 and TRBJ1-4; D remains unclear. Germline lookup yields CDR1 LNHDA and CDR2 SQIVND (reference sequence). This CDR3 is 16 amino acids long. Trimming shortened V by 5 bases and J by 0 bases, and 13 bases separated the two germline ends.

Points on this clonotype: A junction boundary mismatches the germline segment, possibly from a read error. The chain has TRBV7-7 and TRBJ2-2, with no clear D. Germline-derived CDR1 and CDR2 are SSHAT and FNYEAQ (reference sequence). The CDR3 spans 13 residues. Here the CDR3 reads CASSLSANGELFF. CDR3 bases: TGTGCTAGCAGCTTATCCGCAAACGGGGAGCTGTTTTTT. Together with reference TRBV7-7 and TRBJ2-2, the CDR3 gives the full variable domain: GAGVSQSPRYKVTKRGQDVTLRCDPISSHATLYWYQQALGQGPEFLTYFNYEAQPDKSGLPSDRFSAERPEGSISTLTIQRTEQRDSAMYRCASSLSANGELFFGEGSRLTVL.

V is TRBV18 and J is TRBJ2-5; D call uncertain. Germline V gene data show CDR1 as KGHSH and CDR2 as LQKENI. V gave up 3 bases and J gave up 5 bases, with 7 bases separating them. The CDR3 loop spans 12 amino acids. The CDR3 loop reads CASSPIEETQYF. The CDR3 DNA follows: TGTGCCAGCTCACCGATAGAGGAGACCCAGTACTTC. The full variable domain, in which reference TRBV18 and TRBJ2-5 provide the parts outside the CDR3, is NAGVMQNPRHLVRRRGQEARLRCSPMKGHSHVYWYRQLPEEGLKFMVYLQKENIIDESGMPKERFSAEFPKEGPSILRIQQVVRGDSAAYFCASSPIEETQYFGPGTRLLVL.

The chain uses TRBV3-1 and TRBJ2-1, with 11 bases that match TRBD2. V was clipped by 3 bases and J by 2 bases; unmatched bases: 6. CDR1 is LGHDT and CDR2 is YNNKEL in the germline V gene (reference sequence). CDR3 length: 17 amino acids. CDR3 nucleotides: TGTGCCAGCAGCCAGTATTTGACTAGCGGGGCCTACAATGAGCAGTTCTTC. Amino acid sequence: CASSQYLTSGAYNEQFF.

This sequence joins TRBV30 and TRBJ1-3; D is undetermined. Germline assignment: CDR1 GTSNPN and CDR2 SVGIG (reference sequence). The V gene lost 2 bases and the J gene lost 0 bases, with 11 bases spanning the gap. The CDR3 extends over 15 amino acids. The CDR3 loop reads CAWSSVGSSGNTIYF. Written as DNA, the CDR3 is TGTGCCTGGAGTTCGGTAGGGAGCTCTGGAAACACCATATATTTT.

The chain uses TRBV18 and TRBJ2-7; tentative D call: TRBD1 (5 bases). Trimming took off 3 bases at V and 4 bases at J, with 7 bases between the two ends. There are 12 residues in the CDR3. From germline, CDR1 is KGHSH and CDR2 LQKENI. DNA of the CDR3: TGTGCCAGCTCACCCGGACAATACGAGCAGTACTTC. This translates into CASSPGQYEQYF.

V and J are TRBV19 and TRBJ2-7; 9 bases align to TRBD1. Germline values: CDR1 LNHDA, CDR2 SQIVND (reference sequence). CDR3 size: 14 residues. Trimming removed 6 bases from V and 6 bases from J; junction bases left unmatched: 9. This CDR3 is CASRIRDRAFEQYF. CDR3 sequence (DNA): TGTGCCAGTAGGATCCGGGACAGGGCTTTCGAGCAGTACTTC.

This chain links TRBV24-1 with TRBJ1-2; 11 bases fit TRBD1. Per germline, CDR1 KGHDR and CDR2 SFDVKD. With 1 base clipped from V and 4 bases from J, the junction kept 10 bases outside the gene matches. This CDR3 comprises 18 residues. CDR3 sequence: CATSDFASGTGGTYGYTF. The CDR3 DNA reads TGTGCCACCAGTGATTTTGCTTCCGGGACAGGGGGTACCTATGGCTACACCTTC.

This CDR3 reads CASSPLGQAYNEQFF. The CDR3 region has the DNA TGTGCCAGCTCACCATTGGGACAGGCCTACAATGAGCAGTTCTTC. The V call is TRBV18, the J call TRBJ2-1, with 8 bases aligning to TRBD1. This CDR3 comprises 15 residues. The junction had 2 bases not matched to a gene; V was cut back by 2 bases and J by 2 bases. The germline V gene encodes CDR1 KGHSH and CDR2 LQKENI.

The chain is built from TRBV29-1 and TRBJ2-1; no firm D call. Germline values: CDR1 SQVTM, CDR2 ANQGSEA. The V gene lost 5 bases and the J gene lost 1 base, with 12 bases spanning the gap. CDR3 length: 14 amino acids. The CDR3 loop is CSVSRLLSYNEQFF. The DNA for the CDR3 is TGCAGCGTTTCTAGGCTCCTTTCCTACAATGAGCAGTTCTTC.

This chain links TRBV3-1 with TRBJ1-1; D is undetermined. The V and J ends lost 3 bases and 3 bases respectively, with 5 bases between them. This CDR3 has 12 residues. Germline CDR1 and CDR2: LGHDT and YNNKEL (reference sequence). The CDR3 is CASSQPDTEAFF. CDR3 bases: TGTGCCAGCAGCCAGCCGGACACTGAAGCTTTCTTT.

J is TRBJ2-1 and V is TRBV5-1; 12 bases match TRBD2. The CDR3 consists of 16 residues. V gave up 0 bases and J gave up 13 bases; unmatched junction bases: 11. The V gene's germline CDR1 is SGHRS and CDR2 YFSETQ. CDR3 bases: TGCGCCAGCAGCTTGGACCCCTCTACTAGCGGGAGGTCACAGTTCTTC. Translating gives CASSLDPSTSGRSQFF.

This clonotype showed up just once. The chain joins TRBV11-2 to TRBJ1-2; 7 bases align to TRBD1. J was trimmed by 4 bases and V by 5 bases; bases with no gene match: 7. The germline CDR1 and CDR2 sequences are SGHAT and FQNNGV. CDR3 size: 14 residues. DNA of the CDR3: TGTGCCAGCAGCCGTAGACAGGGAATCTATGGCTACACCTTC. Its translation: CASSRRQGIYGYTF.

CDR3 sequence reads: CASSGGQLYNEQFF. The CDR3 bases are TGCGCCAGCAGCGGAGGACAGCTATACAATGAGCAGTTCTTC. J is TRBJ2-1 and V is TRBV5-1; TRBD1 is a possible D gene (6 bases). In germline, CDR1 is SGHRS, CDR2 YFSETQ. The V gene lost 4 bases and the J gene lost 4 bases, with 12 bases spanning the gap. The CDR3 loop spans 14 amino acids.

This clonotype was seen once. This chain joins TRBV30 and TRBJ1-1, with unresolved D. Looked up from germline, CDR1 is GTSNPN and CDR2 is SVGIG (reference sequence). The V gene lost 0 bases and the J gene lost 3 bases, with 20 bases spanning the gap. The CDR3 extends over 17 amino acids. CDR3 nucleotide sequence: TGTGCCTGGAGTGTGGGATGGGTAGCGGGTGGGTACACTGAAGCTTTCTTT. Its protein product is CAWSVGWVAGGYTEAFF. Supplemented by reference TRBV30 and TRBJ1-1, the full variable domain reads SQTIHQWPATLVQPVGSPLSLECTVEGTSNPNLYWYRQAAGRGLQLLFYSVGIGQISSEVPQNLSASRPQDRQFILSSKKLLLSDSGFYLCAWSVGWVAGGYTEAFFGQGTRLTVV.

The chain joins TRBV6-6 to TRBJ2-3, with D possibly matching TRBD1 (6 bases). Trimming removed 6 bases from V and 1 base from J, with 14 bases in between. This CDR3 has 15 residues. Per germline, CDR1 MNHNY and CDR2 SVGAGI (reference sequence). In DNA, the CDR3 is TGTGCCAGCAGGTTCCGACAGGCCGGCACAGATACGCAGTATTTT. Residues: CASRFRQAGTDTQYF.

A single count supports this clonotype. The genes are TRBV18 and TRBJ2-5; no clear D. This CDR3 is built from 12 residues. Germline CDR1 is KGHSH and CDR2 is LQKENI. The germline V and J ends were trimmed by 2 bases and 3 bases, with 4 bases remaining between them. DNA of the CDR3: TGTGCCAGCTCACCATCGGAAGAGACCCAGTACTTC. It yields the protein CASSPSEETQYF. Drawing the rest from reference TRBV18 and TRBJ2-5, the complete variable domain is NAGVMQNPRHLVRRRGQEARLRCSPMKGHSHVYWYRQLPEEGLKFMVYLQKENIIDESGMPKERFSAEFPKEGPSILRIQQVVRGDSAAYFCASSPSEETQYFGPGTRLLVL.

CDR3 amino acids: CASSHTAATDTQYF. The CDR3 bases are TGTGCCAGCAGCCACACAGCGGCCACAGATACGCAGTATTTT. The chain combines TRBV3-1 with TRBJ2-3; the D gene is possibly TRBD2 (5 bases). Germline V gene sequence: CDR1 LGHDT, CDR2 YNNKEL (reference sequence). The CDR3 runs 14 residues. V lost 3 bases, J lost 2 bases, and 9 bases lay in between.

This chain links TRBV3-1 with TRBJ1-5; D not certain. Germline lookup yields CDR1 LGHDT and CDR2 YNNKEL (reference sequence). The germline V and J ends were trimmed by 0 bases and 7 bases, with 10 bases remaining between them. The CDR3 extends over 14 amino acids. CDR3 in amino acids: CASSQDLVGQPQHF. The DNA of the CDR3 is TGTGCCAGCAGCCAAGACCTCGTCGGACAGCCCCAGCATTTT.

J is TRBJ2-7 and V is TRBV7-3, with D unclear. The V and J ends lost 5 bases and 0 bases respectively, with 11 bases between them. CDR1 and CDR2 from the germline V gene are SGHTA and FQGTGA. The CDR3 has 14 amino acids. In DNA form, the CDR3 reads TGTGCCAGCAGCCCGACGGACCGCTCCTACGAGCAGTACTTC. The encoded protein is CASSPTDRSYEQYF.